This T cell receptor beta chain derives from a study of a mutant IDH1 vaccine in newly diagnosed glioma. In the study overall: Following radiotherapy alone, or alongside temozolomide cycles, vaccination was started after an interval of 4-6 weeks. Most patients had received both radiotherapy and temozolomide, the prior options being radiotherapy, temozolomide, or both.

The repertoire was sequenced with immunoSEQ multiplex PCR; TCRdb's copy has only in-frame clones and lacks some. The table records approximately 110,000 clones, around 90% of them present only once. Trimming left V 1 base short and J 2 bases short, with 9 bases between. The CDR3 loop spans 14 amino acids. Germline CDR1 SGHKS, CDR2 YYEKEE (reference sequence). With respect to this clone: Its cognate antigen is unknown.

Findings and caveats of the study: Apparently, pseudoprogression bore no relation to changes among the top peripheral T cell clonotypes.

The time point is: week 11, during vaccination. Doses comprised 300 ug of mutant IDH1 20-mer peptide each, plus topical imiquimod. The V gene is TRBV5-5, the J gene TRBJ1-2, with D uncertain. The TCR originated in a woman aged 45-65 years with glioma. This specimen was PBMCs, taken from a glioma patient whose treatment included an IDH1 peptide vaccine. CDR3: CASSLWGNNYGYTF. The CDR3 DNA reads as TGTGCCAGCAGCTTGTGGGGAAACAACTATGGCTACACCTTC. The entire variable domain, with the rest obtained from reference TRBV5-5 and TRBJ1-2, is as follows: DAGVTQSPTHLIKTRGQQVTLRCSPISGHKSVSWYQQVLGQGPQFIFQYYEKEERGRGNFPDRFSARQFPNYSSELNVNALLLGDSALYLCASSLWGNNYGYTFGSGTRLTVV.